The entry below describes one T cell receptor beta chain. Per the germline V gene, CDR1 is SGHTA and CDR2 is FQGNSA. The CDR3 runs 14 residues. J was trimmed by 5 bases and V by 5 bases; bases with no gene match: 7. In the study's own analysis: Amplification with reference gene primers provided the estimates of nucleated cell counts. Generated by immunoSEQ multiplex PCR, the TCRdb table keeps only in-frame clones and is missing some. The V and J calls and clone size were taken over from that table, and D and trimming were inferred from the DNA. The sample comprises approximately 340,000 clones, about 91% of which are singletons, and roughly 8.9% rests with the top ten. Patients in Seattle were enrolled during active infection, then followed longitudinally. This specimen belongs to a study of blood T cell repertoires in COVID-19. As for the study in general: Collection of acute and convalescent COVID-19 samples took place in the United States, Italy and Spain. T cells, B-cell-depleted T cells, or PBMCs provided the cDNA or gDNA that served as material.

This TCR came from a man between 25 and 39 years old with COVID-19, enrolled during active disease. V gene TRBV7-2 combines with J gene TRBJ2-5; 8 bases align to TRBD1. The sample consisted of peripheral blood. CDR3 bases: TGTGCCAGCAGCCGCAGGGGGCACCGGGAGACCCAGTACTTC. This gives the protein CASSRRGHRETQYF.